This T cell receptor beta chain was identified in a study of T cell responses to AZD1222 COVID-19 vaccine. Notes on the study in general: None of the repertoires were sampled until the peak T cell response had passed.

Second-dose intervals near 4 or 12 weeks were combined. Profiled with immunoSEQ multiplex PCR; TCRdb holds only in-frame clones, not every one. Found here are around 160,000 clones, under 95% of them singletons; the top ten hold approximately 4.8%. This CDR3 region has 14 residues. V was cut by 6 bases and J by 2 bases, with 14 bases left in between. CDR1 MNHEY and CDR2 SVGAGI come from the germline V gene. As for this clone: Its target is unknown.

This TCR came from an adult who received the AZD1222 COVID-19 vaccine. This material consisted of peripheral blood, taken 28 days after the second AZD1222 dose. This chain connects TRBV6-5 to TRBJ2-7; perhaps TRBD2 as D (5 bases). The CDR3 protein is CASRPTGKAYEQYF. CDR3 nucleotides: TGTGCCAGCAGACCCACGGGGAAGGCCTACGAGCAGTACTTC.